These T cell receptor beta chains were read from a single sample in a study of vaccination effects on CD4 cells after COVID-19. Only in-frame clones appear in the TCRdb table, and some are missing; sequencing was by immunoSEQ multiplex PCR. The table lists 45,000 to 75,000 clones, over 65% of them singletons. Their cognate antigens are unknown. The input for sequencing was CD4+ T cells from PBMCs cultured without peptide, taken before COVID-19 vaccination. The receptors derive from a human donor who received a COVID-19 vaccine. The CDR3 runs from the conserved cysteine through the conserved F or W. The D gene is left open where the match is weak. Some rows have no size entry. The others give once, few or many, or a class for an expanded clone.

TRBJ1-1 | TRBD1 | TRBV4-1 | . | TGCGCCAGCAGCCAAGGGGACCGGGACAGGGGTTTAGCTTTCTTT | CASSQGDRDRGLAFF
TRBJ2-2 | . | TRBV4-3 | . | TGCGCCAGCAGCCAAGAGACAGGTGCCGGGGAGCTGTTTTTT | CASSQETGAGELFF
TRBJ1-1 | TRBD1 | TRBV18 | . | TGTGCCAGCTCACTAGACAGGGCCAGAAGTGAAGCTTTCTTT | CASSLDRARSEAFF
TRBJ2-4 | TRBD2 | TRBV3-1/TRBV3-2 | . | TGTGCCAGCAGCCCCCGTAGCGGGGGGACCAAAAACATTCAGTACTTC | CASSPRSGGTKNIQYF
TRBJ1-4 | . | TRBV5-1 | . | TGCGCCAGCAGCCGGGCAGGAGGGAATGAAAAACTGTTTTTT | CASSRAGGNEKLFF
TRBJ2-1 | . | TRBV5-6 | . | TGTGCCAGCAGCTTGCAAACGGGTTGGGTGTTCTATGAGCAGTTCTTC | CASSLQTGWVFYEQFF
TRBJ2-1 | TRBD1 | TRBV24-1 | . | TGTGCCACCAGTGACCCCGGGACAGCCGTGTGTGAGCAGTTCTTC | CATSDPGTAVCEQFF
TRBJ2-3 | TRBD2 | TRBV5-8 | . | TGTGCCAGCCCCTCAGTCCAACTAGCGGGGGGCCCTACTAGCACAGATACGCAGTATTTT | CASPSVQLAGGPTSTDTQYF
TRBJ1-2 | . | TRBV20-1 | . | TGCAGTGCTAGTTCGGGCGCGATCCGGATTAACTATGGCTACACCTTC | CSASSGAIRINYGYTF
TRBJ1-1 | . | TRBV18 | once | TGTGCCAGCTCACCACAAGCAAGTAACACTGAAGCTTTCTTT | CASSPQASNTEAFF
TRBJ1-5 | . | TRBV7-9 | . | TGTGCCAGCAGTCCGGGCGGTAGCAATCAGCCCCAGCATTTT | CASSPGGSNQPQHF
TRBJ2-2 | TRBD2 | TRBV19 | . | TGTGCCAGTAGTTCCCAACGACTAGCGGGGCACACCGGGGAGCTGTTTTTT | CASSSQRLAGHTGELFF
TRBJ2-5 | . | TRBV11-1 | . | TGTGCCAGCAGCCCTGTTAGGTCGGAGACCCAGTACTTC | CASSPVRSETQYF